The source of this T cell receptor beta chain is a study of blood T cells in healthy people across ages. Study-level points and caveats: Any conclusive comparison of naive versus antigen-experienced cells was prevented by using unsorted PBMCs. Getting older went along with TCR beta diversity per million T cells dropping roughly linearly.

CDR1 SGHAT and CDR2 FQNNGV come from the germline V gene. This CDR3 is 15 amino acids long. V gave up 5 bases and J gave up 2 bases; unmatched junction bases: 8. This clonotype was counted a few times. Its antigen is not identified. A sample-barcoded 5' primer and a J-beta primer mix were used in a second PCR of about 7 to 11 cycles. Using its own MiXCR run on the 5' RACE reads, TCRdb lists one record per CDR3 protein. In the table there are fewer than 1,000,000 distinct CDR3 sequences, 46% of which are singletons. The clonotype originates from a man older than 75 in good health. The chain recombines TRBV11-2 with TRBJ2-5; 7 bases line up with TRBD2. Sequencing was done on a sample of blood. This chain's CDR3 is CASSQIGTIQETQYF. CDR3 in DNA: TGTGCCAGCAGCCAAATCGGGACTATTCAAGAGACCCAGTACTTC.